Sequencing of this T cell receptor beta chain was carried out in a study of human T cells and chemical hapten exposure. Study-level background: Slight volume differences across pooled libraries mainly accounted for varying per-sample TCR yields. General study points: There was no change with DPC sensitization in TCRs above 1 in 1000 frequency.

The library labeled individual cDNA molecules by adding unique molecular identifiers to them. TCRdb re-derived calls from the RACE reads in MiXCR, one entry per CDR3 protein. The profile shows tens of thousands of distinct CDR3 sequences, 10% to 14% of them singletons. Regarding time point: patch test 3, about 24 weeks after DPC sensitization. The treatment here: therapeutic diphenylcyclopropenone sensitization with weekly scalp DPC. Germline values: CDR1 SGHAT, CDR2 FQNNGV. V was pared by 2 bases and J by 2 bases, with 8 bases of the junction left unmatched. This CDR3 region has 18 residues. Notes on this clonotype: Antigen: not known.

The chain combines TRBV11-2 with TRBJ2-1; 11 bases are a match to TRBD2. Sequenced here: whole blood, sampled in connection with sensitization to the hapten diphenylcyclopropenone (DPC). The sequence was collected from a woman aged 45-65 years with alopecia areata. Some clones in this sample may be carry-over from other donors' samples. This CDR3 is CASSLSRLAGGPYNEQFF. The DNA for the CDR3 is TGTGCCAGCAGCTTATCACGTCTAGCGGGAGGCCCCTACAATGAGCAGTTCTTC.